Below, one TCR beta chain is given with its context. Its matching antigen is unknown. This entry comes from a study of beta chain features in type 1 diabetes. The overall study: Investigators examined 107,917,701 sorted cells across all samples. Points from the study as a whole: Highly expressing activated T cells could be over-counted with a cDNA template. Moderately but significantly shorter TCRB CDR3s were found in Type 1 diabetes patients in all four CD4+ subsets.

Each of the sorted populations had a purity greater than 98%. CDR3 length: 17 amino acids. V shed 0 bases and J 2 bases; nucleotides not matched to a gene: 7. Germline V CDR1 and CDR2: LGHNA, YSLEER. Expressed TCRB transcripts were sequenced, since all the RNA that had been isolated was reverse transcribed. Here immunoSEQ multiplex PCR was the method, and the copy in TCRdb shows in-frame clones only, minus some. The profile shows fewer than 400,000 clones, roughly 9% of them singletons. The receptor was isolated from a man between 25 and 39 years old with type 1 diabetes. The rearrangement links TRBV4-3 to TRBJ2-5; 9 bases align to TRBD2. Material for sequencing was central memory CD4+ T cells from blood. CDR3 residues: CASSQDLAGLTQETQYF. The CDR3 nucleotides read TGCGCCAGCAGCCAAGATCTAGCGGGGTTAACTCAAGAGACCCAGTACTTC.